The 21 T cell receptor beta chains presented below share a single source sample, sequenced in a study of T-cell memory formation after mild COVID-19. TCRdb reprocessed the 5' RACE reads via MiXCR and lists one record per CDR3 protein. Here the sample spans some 300,000 distinct CDR3 sequences, 20% to 25% being singletons. Sequencing used PBMCs or a T cell subset sorted from them (not recorded which). The receptors come from a man aged 18 to 29 who had mild COVID-19 (a few samples of this study predate the infection). Cell type and time point are not known.

This clonotype was seen a handful of times. CDR3 in amino acids: CASSQEYEQFF. CDR3 nucleotides: TGCGCCAGCAGCCAAGAGTATGAGCAGTTCTTC. The chain couples TRBV4-1 to TRBJ2-1; no firm D call. V dropped 0 bases and J dropped 8 bases, with 2 bases sitting between them. Germline V gene lookup returns CDR1 MGHRA and CDR2 YSYEKL. This CDR3 comprises 11 residues.

This clonotype has only a few counts. The chain has TRBV27 and TRBJ1-6; D not resolved. Trimming took off 6 bases at V and 9 bases at J, with 12 bases between the two ends. Germline V gene data show CDR1 as MNHEY and CDR2 as SMNVEV (reference sequence). The CDR3 covers 13 residues. The CDR3 DNA follows: TGTGCCAGCAGATCGAATGAGGGTTCACCCCTCCACTTT. Encoded protein: CASRSNEGSPLHF.

The CDR3 sequence is CAWSRKGSGNTIYF. The CDR3 DNA is TGTGCCTGGAGTCGGAAGGGCTCTGGAAACACCATATATTTT. V usage is TRBV30 and J usage is TRBJ1-3; D gene uncertain. The CDR3 has 14 residues. Germline V gene lookup returns CDR1 GTSNPN and CDR2 SVGIG (reference sequence). The V and J ends lost 2 bases and 0 bases respectively, with 8 bases between them.

The chain has TRBV12-3 or TRBV12-4 and TRBJ2-1, with TRBD2 matching over 14 bases. The CDR3 is 17 amino acids. Losses at the gene ends were 5 bases for V and 2 bases for J; bases not matched to a gene: 5. CDR3 sequence: CASSPPGLAGAYNEQFF. In nucleotides, the CDR3 is TGTGCCAGCAGTCCCCCGGGACTAGCGGGGGCCTACAATGAGCAGTTCTTC.

This chain connects TRBV5-1 to TRBJ2-1; TRBD2 matches 12 bases. The junction had 1 base not matched to a gene; V was cut back by 4 bases and J by 5 bases. Per the germline V gene, CDR1 is SGHRS and CDR2 is YFSETQ. The CDR3 totals 14 residues. CDR3 residues: CASSTSGGNNEQFF. The DNA of the CDR3 is TGCGCCAGCAGCACTAGCGGGGGGAACAATGAGCAGTTCTTC. Looking up the rest from reference TRBV5-1 and TRBJ2-1 gives the full variable domain: KAGVTQTPRYLIKTRGQQVTLSCSPISGHRSVSWYQQTPGQGLQFLFEYFSETQRNKGNFPGRFSGRQFSNSRSEMNVSTLELGDSALYLCASSTSGGNNEQFFGPGTRLTVL.

This chain joins TRBV12-3 or TRBV12-4 and TRBJ2-4; D is unresolved. V dropped 1 base and J dropped 0 bases, with 10 bases sitting between them. The CDR3 sequence is 16 residues long. The CDR3 bases are TGTGCCAGCAGTTTAGACAGCAAACTAGCCAAAAACATTCAGTACTTC. Amino acids: CASSLDSKLAKNIQYF.

This clonotype has just a few counts. The rearrangement uses TRBV20-1 and TRBJ1-4, with 8 bases aligning to TRBD1. Germline CDR1 and CDR2: DFQATT and SNEGSKA (reference sequence). Trimming at V came to 8 bases and at J to 8 bases, leaving 10 bases not matched to a gene. CDR3 length: 13 residues. This chain's CDR3 is CSPKDRGGEKLFF. CDR3 bases: TGCAGTCCGAAAGACAGGGGAGGGGAAAAACTGTTTTTT.

In this sample, this clonotype turned up a few times. The V gene is TRBV7-3, the J gene TRBJ2-3; D call uncertain. Germline V lookup: CDR1 SGHTA, CDR2 FQGTGA. V shed 1 base and J shed 1 base, with 9 bases lying between them. This CDR3 spans 15 amino acids. CDR3 sequence reads: CASSLNIGGTDTQYF. The DNA for the CDR3 is TGTGCCAGCAGCTTAAATATCGGCGGCACAGATACGCAGTATTTT.

The chain couples TRBV7-9 to TRBJ2-5; 9 bases match TRBD1. CDR1 and CDR2 (germline): SEHNR, FQNEAQ (reference sequence). V lost 6 bases to trimming and J lost 3 bases; unmatched junction nucleotides: 2. This CDR3 spans 13 amino acids. CDR3 in DNA: TGTGCCAGCAGGGGACAGGGAGAAGAGACCCAGTACTTC. This codes for CASRGQGEETQYF.

The chain employs TRBV7-9 and TRBJ1-5, with D maybe TRBD1 (5 bases). Trimming pared 5 bases from V and 1 base from J, leaving 21 bases between. The CDR3 contains 18 residues. Germline assignment: CDR1 SEHNR and CDR2 FQNEAQ (reference sequence). The DNA for the CDR3 is TGTGCCAGCAGCGCCGGGACCGGCCGCGAGGAGAGCAATCAGCCCCAGCATTTT. Its protein is CASSAGTGREESNQPQHF.

This chain joins TRBV7-2 and TRBJ2-6, with unresolved D. Germline V CDR1 and CDR2: SGHTA, FQGNSA. CDR3 length: 13 residues. Trimming stripped 5 bases from V and 9 bases from J, with 11 bases between. CDR3 in amino acids: CASSQERGNVLTF. In DNA, the CDR3 is TGTGCCAGCAGCCAAGAGAGAGGCAACGTCCTGACTTTC.

This clonotype was seen only a few times. The chain couples TRBV7-9 to TRBJ2-2, with 9 bases lining up with TRBD2. Germline V lookup: CDR1 SEHNR, CDR2 FQNEAQ (reference sequence). V gave up 5 bases and J gave up 4 bases; unmatched junction bases: 8. This CDR3 has 16 residues. CDR3 loop: CASSPSSGESTGELFF. DNA of the CDR3: TGTGCCAGCAGCCCTTCTAGCGGGGAATCCACCGGGGAGCTGTTTTTT.

V usage is TRBV5-1 and J usage is TRBJ1-1, with D perhaps matching TRBD1 (5 bases). The germline V and J ends were trimmed by 3 bases and 2 bases, with 14 bases remaining between them. Germline V gene data show CDR1 as SGHRS and CDR2 as YFSETQ. This CDR3 is 15 amino acids long. The DNA of the CDR3 is TGCGCCAGCAGCTCCGGAGGAAGGGGAAACACTGAAGCTTTCTTT. It encodes CASSSGGRGNTEAFF.

This clonotype was detected only a few times. This chain uses TRBV6-5 with TRBJ2-1; D may match TRBD1 or TRBD2 (6 bases each). V dropped 5 bases and J dropped 5 bases, with 19 bases sitting between them. CDR3 size: 16 residues. Germline assignment: CDR1 MNHEY and CDR2 SVGAGI. The DNA of the CDR3 is TGTGCCAGCAGTCGGCCTGTATGGGGGGCGGACAATGAGCAGTTCTTC. Its protein product is CASSRPVWGADNEQFF.

This chain joins TRBV20-1 and TRBJ2-3; a possible D gene is TRBD1 (6 bases). This CDR3 has 12 amino acids. The V gene lost 2 bases and the J gene lost 3 bases, with 6 bases spanning the gap. Germline CDR1 and CDR2: DFQATT and SNEGSKA (reference sequence). The CDR3 coding sequence is TGCAGTGCTAGACAGGGGACAGATACGCAGTATTTT. Residues: CSARQGTDTQYF.

The chain carries TRBV3-1 and TRBJ2-7, with TRBD2 identical over 14 bases. Germline CDR1 and CDR2: LGHDT and YNNKEL (reference sequence). V shed 1 base and J 9 bases; nucleotides not matched to a gene: 5. The CDR3 runs 15 residues. The CDR3 DNA sequence: TGTGCCAGCAGCCAAGGACTAGCGGGGGGGCCCCCGCAGTACGTC. Translation gives CASSQGLAGGPPQYV.

In this sample, this clonotype turned up many times. CDR3 DNA sequence: TGTGCCAGCAGCTTCAGACACGGGAAGTTGAATACGCAGTATTTT. Residues: CASSFRHGKLNTQYF. The chain employs TRBV7-9 and TRBJ2-3, with D possibly matching TRBD2 (5 bases). Trimming removed 3 bases from V and 7 bases from J, with 17 bases in between. CDR3 length equals 15 residues. In germline, CDR1 is SEHNR, CDR2 FQNEAQ (reference sequence). Variable domain in full (rest from reference TRBV7-9 and TRBJ2-3): DTGVSQNPRHKITKRGQNVTFRCDPISEHNRLYWYRQTLGQGPEFLTYFQNEAQLEKSRLLSDRFSAERPKGSFSTLEIQRTEQGDSAMYLCASSFRHGKLNTQYFGPGTRLTVL.

This clonotype was found a few times. The chain recombines TRBV10-3 with TRBJ1-4; D unclear. The germline V and J ends were trimmed by 2 bases and 4 bases, with 5 bases remaining between them. The CDR3 is 13 residues long. Germline V lookup: CDR1 ENHRY, CDR2 SYGVKD. CDR3 in amino acids: CAISERDNEKLFF. CDR3 coding DNA: TGTGCCATCAGTGAGAGGGATAATGAAAAACTGTTTTTT.

This clonotype came up a few times. The rearrangement links TRBV29-1 to TRBJ1-2, with 7 bases identical to TRBD1. The trim removed 1 base at V and 9 bases at J, leaving 11 bases unmatched. Germline V gene data show CDR1 as SQVTM and CDR2 as ANQGSEA. This CDR3 is 14 amino acids long. CDR3 region: CSVEGDRVDLRYTF. The CDR3 region has the DNA TGCAGCGTTGAAGGCGACAGGGTTGATCTCCGCTACACCTTC. Variable domain in full (rest from reference TRBV29-1 and TRBJ1-2): SAVISQKPSRDICQRGTSLTIQCQVDSQVTMMFWYRQQPGQSLTLIATANQGSEATYESGFVIDKFPISRPNLTFSTLTVSNMSPEDSSIYLCSVEGDRVDLRYTFGSGTRLTVV.

J is TRBJ2-3 and V is TRBV20-1; D ambiguous. Germline V gene sequence: CDR1 DFQATT, CDR2 SNEGSKA (reference sequence). The V end lost 1 base, the J end lost 0 bases, and 5 bases lay between the germline ends. CDR3 length equals 13 residues. CDR3 DNA sequence: TGCAGTGCTAGAGCCATCAGCACAGATACGCAGTATTTT. It encodes CSARAISTDTQYF.

This clonotype appeared a few times. The genes are TRBV20-1 and TRBJ2-7; 7 positions match TRBD2. This CDR3 has 12 residues. Germline values: CDR1 DFQATT, CDR2 SNEGSKA (reference sequence). Trimming removed 2 bases from V and 5 bases from J; junction bases left unmatched: 3. The CDR3 region is CSARPAGDEQYF. The CDR3 nucleotides are TGCAGTGCTAGACCGGCGGGGGACGAGCAGTACTTC.